There are a few counts of the clone carrying this TCR beta chain. No antigen is known for it. V shed 6 bases, J shed 8 bases, and the junction held 4 bases outside the gene matches. The CDR3 spans 13 residues. The source of the sample is a study of T cell repertoires in cytomegalovirus infection. TCRdb re-called the reads with MiXCR, one entry per CDR3 protein. The sample lists 150,000 to 200,000 distinct CDR3 sequences, roughly 14% seen once, with roughly a quarter in the top ten. Study-level points and caveats: Ex vivo, HLA-C-restricted CMV-specific TCR beta clonotypes prevailed over the rest of the response.

Sequencing was carried out using PBMCs. This receptor was identified in a human donor in good health (CMV status not recorded). Some clones in this sample may be carry-over from other donors' samples. The rearrangement links TRBV12-3 or TRBV12-4 to TRBJ1-4, with TRBD1 matching 9 bases. CDR3 nucleotide sequence: TGTGCCAGCAGACGGACAGGGGTCGAAAAACTGTTTTTT. Its translation is CASRRTGVEKLFF.